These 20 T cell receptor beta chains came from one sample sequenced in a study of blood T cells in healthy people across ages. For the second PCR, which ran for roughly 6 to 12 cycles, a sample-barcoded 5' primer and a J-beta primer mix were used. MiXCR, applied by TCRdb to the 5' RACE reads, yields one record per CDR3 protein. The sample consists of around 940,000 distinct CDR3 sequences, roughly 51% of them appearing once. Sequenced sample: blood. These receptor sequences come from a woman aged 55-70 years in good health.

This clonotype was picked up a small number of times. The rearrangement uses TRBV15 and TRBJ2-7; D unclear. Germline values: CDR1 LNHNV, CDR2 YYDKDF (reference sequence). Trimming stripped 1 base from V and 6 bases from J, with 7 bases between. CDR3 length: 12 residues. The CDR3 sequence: CATSRVSAEQYF. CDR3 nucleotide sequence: TGTGCCACCAGCAGAGTTTCGGCCGAGCAGTACTTC.

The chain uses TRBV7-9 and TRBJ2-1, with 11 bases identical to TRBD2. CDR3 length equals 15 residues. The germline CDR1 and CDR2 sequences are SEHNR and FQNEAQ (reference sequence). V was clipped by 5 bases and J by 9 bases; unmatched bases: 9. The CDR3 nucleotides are TGTGCCAGCAGCGGGGATGGTAGCGGGAGGGTTGAGCAGTTCTTC. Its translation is CASSGDGSGRVEQFF.

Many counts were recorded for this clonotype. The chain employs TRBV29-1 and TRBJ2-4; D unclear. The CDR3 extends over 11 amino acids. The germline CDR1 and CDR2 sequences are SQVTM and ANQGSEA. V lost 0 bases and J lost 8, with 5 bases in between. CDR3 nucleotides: TGCAGCGTTGAAGATCTGCACATTCAGTACTTC. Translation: CSVEDLHIQYF.

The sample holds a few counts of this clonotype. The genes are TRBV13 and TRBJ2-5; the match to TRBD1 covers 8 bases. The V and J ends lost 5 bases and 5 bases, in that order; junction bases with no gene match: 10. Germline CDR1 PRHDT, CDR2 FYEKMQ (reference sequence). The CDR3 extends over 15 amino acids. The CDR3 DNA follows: TGTGCCAGCAGCCACCGGGACAGGATAGGGGAGACCCAGTACTTC. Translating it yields CASSHRDRIGETQYF.

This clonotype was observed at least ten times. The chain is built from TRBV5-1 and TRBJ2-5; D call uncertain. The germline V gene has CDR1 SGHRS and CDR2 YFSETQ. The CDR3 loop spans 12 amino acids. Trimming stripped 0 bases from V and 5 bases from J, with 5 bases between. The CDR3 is CASSLESETQYF. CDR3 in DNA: TGCGCCAGCAGCTTGGAGTCGGAGACCCAGTACTTC.

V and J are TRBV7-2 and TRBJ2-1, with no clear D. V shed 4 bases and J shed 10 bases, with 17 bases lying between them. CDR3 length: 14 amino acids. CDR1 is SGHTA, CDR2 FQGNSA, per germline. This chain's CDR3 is CASSSFLVGWEQFF. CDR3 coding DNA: TGTGCCAGCAGCTCCTTTCTGGTGGGTTGGGAGCAGTTCTTC.

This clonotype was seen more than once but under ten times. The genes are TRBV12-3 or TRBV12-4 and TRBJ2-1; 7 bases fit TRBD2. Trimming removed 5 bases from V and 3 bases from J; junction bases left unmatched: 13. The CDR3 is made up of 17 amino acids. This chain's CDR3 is CASSPGVQAGYYNEQFF. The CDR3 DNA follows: TGTGCCAGCAGTCCCGGGGTTCAAGCGGGGTACTACAATGAGCAGTTCTTC.

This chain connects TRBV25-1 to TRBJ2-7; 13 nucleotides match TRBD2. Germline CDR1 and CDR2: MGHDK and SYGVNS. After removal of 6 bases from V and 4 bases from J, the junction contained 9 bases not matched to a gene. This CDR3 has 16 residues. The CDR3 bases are TGTGCCAGCAGCTGGACTAGCGGGAGTAAAAGGTACGAGCAGTACTTC. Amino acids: CASSWTSGSKRYEQYF.

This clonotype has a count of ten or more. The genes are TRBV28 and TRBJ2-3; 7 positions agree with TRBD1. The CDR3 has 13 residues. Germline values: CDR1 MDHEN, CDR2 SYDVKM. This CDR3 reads CASVEGATDTQYF. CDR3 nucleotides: TGTGCGTCCGTTGAGGGGGCAACAGATACGCAGTATTTT.

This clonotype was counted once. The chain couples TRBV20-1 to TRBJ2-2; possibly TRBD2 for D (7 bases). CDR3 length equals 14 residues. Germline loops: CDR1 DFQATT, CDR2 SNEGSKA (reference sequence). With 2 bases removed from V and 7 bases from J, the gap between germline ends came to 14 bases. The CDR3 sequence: CSARLPRGGGELFF. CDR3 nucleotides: TGCAGTGCTAGACTTCCTAGGGGGGGCGGGGAGCTGTTTTTT.

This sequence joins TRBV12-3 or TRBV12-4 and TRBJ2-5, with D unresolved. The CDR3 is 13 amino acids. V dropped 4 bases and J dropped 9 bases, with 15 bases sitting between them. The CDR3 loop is CASSSIGPTAQYF. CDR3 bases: TGTGCCAGCAGTTCTATTGGGCCGACGGCCCAGTACTTC.

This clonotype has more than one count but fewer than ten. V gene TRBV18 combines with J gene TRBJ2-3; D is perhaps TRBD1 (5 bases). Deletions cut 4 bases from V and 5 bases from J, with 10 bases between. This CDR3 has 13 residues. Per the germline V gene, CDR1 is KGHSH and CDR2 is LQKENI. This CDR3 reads CASSRGNRDTQYF. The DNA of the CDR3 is TGTGCCAGCTCACGGGGCAACAGAGATACGCAGTATTTT.

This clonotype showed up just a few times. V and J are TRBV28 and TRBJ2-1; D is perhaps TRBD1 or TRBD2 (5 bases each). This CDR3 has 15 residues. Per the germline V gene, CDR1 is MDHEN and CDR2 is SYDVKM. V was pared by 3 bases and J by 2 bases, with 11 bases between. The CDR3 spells CASSFPGTTYNEQFF. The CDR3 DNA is TGTGCCAGCAGTTTCCCCGGGACCACCTACAATGAGCAGTTCTTC. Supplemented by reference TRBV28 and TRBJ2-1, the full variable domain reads DVKVTQSSRYLVKRTGEKVFLECVQDMDHENMFWYRQDPGLGLRLIYFSYDVKMKEKGDIPEGYSVSREKKERFSLILESASTNQTSMYLCASSFPGTTYNEQFFGPGTRLTVL.

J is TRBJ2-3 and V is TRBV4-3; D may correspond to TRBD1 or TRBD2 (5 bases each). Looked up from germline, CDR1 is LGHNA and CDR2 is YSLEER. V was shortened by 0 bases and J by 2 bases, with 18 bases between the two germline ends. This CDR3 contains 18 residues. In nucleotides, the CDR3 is TGCGCCAGCAGCCAAGATCCCGGGACCCCCTCCTACACAGATACGCAGTATTTT. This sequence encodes CASSQDPGTPSYTDTQYF.

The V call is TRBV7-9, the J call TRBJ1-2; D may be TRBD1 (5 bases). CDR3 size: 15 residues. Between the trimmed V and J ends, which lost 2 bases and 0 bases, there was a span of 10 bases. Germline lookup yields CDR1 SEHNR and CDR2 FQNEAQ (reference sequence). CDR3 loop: CASSLRGSANYGYTF. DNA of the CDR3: TGTGCCAGCAGCTTAAGGGGTTCAGCTAACTATGGCTACACCTTC.

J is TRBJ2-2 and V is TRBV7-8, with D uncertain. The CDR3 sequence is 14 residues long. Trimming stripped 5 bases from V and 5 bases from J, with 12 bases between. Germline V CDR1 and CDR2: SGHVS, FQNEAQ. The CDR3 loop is CASSVQPRTGELFF. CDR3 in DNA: TGTGCCAGCAGCGTACAGCCCAGGACCGGGGAGCTGTTTTTT.

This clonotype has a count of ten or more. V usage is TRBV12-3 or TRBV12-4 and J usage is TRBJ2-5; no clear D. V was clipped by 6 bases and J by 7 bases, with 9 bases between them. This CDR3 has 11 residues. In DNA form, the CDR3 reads TGTGCCAGCAGGGAAGGTGGGACCCAGTACTTC. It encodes CASREGGTQYF.

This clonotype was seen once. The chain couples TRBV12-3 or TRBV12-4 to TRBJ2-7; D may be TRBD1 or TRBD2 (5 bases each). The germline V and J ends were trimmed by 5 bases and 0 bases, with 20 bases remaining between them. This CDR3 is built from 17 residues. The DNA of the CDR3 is TGTGCCAGCAGTCTGAAGGGGTCTCGGGGATACTCCTACGAGCAGTACTTC. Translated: CASSLKGSRGYSYEQYF.

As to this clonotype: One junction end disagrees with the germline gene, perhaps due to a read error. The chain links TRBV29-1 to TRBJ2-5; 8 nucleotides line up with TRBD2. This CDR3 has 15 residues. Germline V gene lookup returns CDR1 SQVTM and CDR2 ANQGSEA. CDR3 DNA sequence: TGCAGCGTTGAAAGGGCTAGCGGGTACCAAGGGACCCAGTACTTC. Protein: CSVERASGYQGTQYF. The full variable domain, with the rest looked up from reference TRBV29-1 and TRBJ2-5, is SAVISQKPSRDICQRGTSLTIQCQVDSQVTMMFWYRQQPGQSLTLIATANQGSEATYESGFVIDKFPISRPNLTFSTLTVSNMSPEDSSIYLCSVERASGYQGTQYFGPGTRLLVL.

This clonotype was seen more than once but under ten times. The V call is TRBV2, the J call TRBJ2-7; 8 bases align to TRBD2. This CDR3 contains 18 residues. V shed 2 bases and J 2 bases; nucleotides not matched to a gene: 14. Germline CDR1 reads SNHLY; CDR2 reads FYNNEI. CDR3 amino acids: CASSELGFEAGGTYEQYF. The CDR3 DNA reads TGTGCCAGCAGTGAATTGGGCTTTGAGGCGGGGGGTACCTACGAGCAGTACTTC.